The clone carrying this T cell receptor (beta chain) was picked up many times. Its antigen is unknown. The CDR3 sequence is 15 residues long. Per the germline V gene, CDR1 is SEHNR and CDR2 is FQNEAQ (reference sequence). Losses at the gene ends were 5 bases for V and 3 bases for J; bases not matched to a gene: 4. The lymph nodes were axillary draining lymph nodes from breast cancer patients. These data are taken from a study of breast tumors, draining lymph nodes, adjacent tissues. TCRdb re-called the multiplex PCR reads through MiXCR, storing one row per CDR3 protein. This table holds about 230,000 distinct CDR3 sequences, approximately 30% found once. The study, taken as a whole, reports: Tumor TCR diversity was below lymph nodes but above nontumor tissue. Luminal-like breast cancer showed significantly higher tumor–nontumor repertoire similarity than basal-like.

The sequenced sample consisted of axillary lymph node tissue. This receptor was identified in a female donor with breast cancer. Some clones in this sample may be carry-over from other donors' samples. The chain combines TRBV7-9 with TRBJ2-6; 7 bases match TRBD2. CDR3: CASSLTSDGANVLTF. CDR3 sequence (DNA): TGTGCCAGCAGCCTCACTAGCGATGGGGCCAACGTCCTGACTTTC.